These 13 T cell receptor beta chains were all obtained from the same sample, sequenced in a study of identifying expanded T cells in peripheral blood. This table comes from immunoSEQ multiplex PCR, and its TCRdb copy is limited to in-frame clones, with some not included. The repertoire consists of over 100,000 clones, with roughly nine tenths occurring once and the leading ten covering 7% to 9%. Sequenced input: blood. These receptors were taken from a person aged 18 to 75 in good health.

The chain links TRBV21-1 to TRBJ1-5. TRBV21-1 is labeled a pseudogene. This CDR3 is 15 amino acids long. Here the CDR3 reads CASSTGTARSRPQHF. CDR3 sequence (DNA): TGTGCCAGCAGCACCGGGACGGCGAGGAGTAGGCCCCAGCATTTT.

The chain links TRBV10-3 to TRBJ2-5, with 10 bases fitting TRBD2. The junction had 6 bases not matched to a gene; V was cut back by 0 bases and J by 5 bases. Germline-derived CDR1 and CDR2 are ENHRY and SYGVKD. The CDR3 is 16 amino acids. The CDR3 coding sequence is TGTGCCATCAGTGAGTCGGCTAGCGGGAGACGCGAGACCCAGTACTTC. This translates into CAISESASGRRETQYF.

V usage is TRBV19 and J usage is TRBJ1-1; TRBD1 aligns across 7 bases. Germline trimming cut 7 bases from V and 0 bases from J; bases unmatched to any gene: 2. CDR3 length: 13 amino acids. Per germline, CDR1 LNHDA and CDR2 SQIVND (reference sequence). CDR3 coding DNA: TGTGCCAGTATGGACAGGATGAACACTGAAGCTTTCTTT. It encodes CASMDRMNTEAFF.

The chain uses TRBV7-9 and TRBJ1-2; 9 bases align to TRBD1. J lost 0 bases, V lost 4 bases, and 12 bases had no gene match. The CDR3 contains 18 residues. Germline values: CDR1 SEHNR, CDR2 FQNEAQ (reference sequence). CDR3 nucleotide sequence: TGTGCCAGCAGCTCTAGGACAGGGGAAATTCGCGCTAACTATGGCTACACCTTC. Translating gives CASSSRTGEIRANYGYTF. Variable domain in full (rest from reference TRBV7-9 and TRBJ1-2): DTGVSQNPRHKITKRGQNVTFRCDPISEHNRLYWYRQTLGQGPEFLTYFQNEAQLEKSRLLSDRFSAERPKGSFSTLEIQRTEQGDSAMYLCASSSRTGEIRANYGYTFGSGTRLTVV.

The V gene is TRBV18, the J gene TRBJ1-1; D remains ambiguous. Germline V lookup: CDR1 KGHSH, CDR2 LQKENI. Trimming took off 5 bases at V and 2 bases at J, with 6 bases between the two ends. The CDR3 runs to 12 residues. CDR3 residues: CASSTVNTEAFF. The CDR3 bases are TGTGCCAGCTCAACGGTAAACACTGAAGCTTTCTTT.

The table lists this clone with a count of one. The rearrangement links TRBV18 to TRBJ2-3; a possible D gene is TRBD2 (7 bases). V was cut by 3 bases and J by 1 base, with 14 bases left in between. The CDR3 length is 16 residues. Germline V gives CDR1 KGHSH, CDR2 LQKENI. CDR3 sequence reads: CASSPGVGGRTDTQYF. CDR3 in DNA: TGTGCCAGCTCACCGGGAGTGGGGGGGCGCACAGATACGCAGTATTTT. Full variable domain (rest looked up from reference TRBV18 and TRBJ2-3): NAGVMQNPRHLVRRRGQEARLRCSPMKGHSHVYWYRQLPEEGLKFMVYLQKENIIDESGMPKERFSAEFPKEGPSILRIQQVVRGDSAAYFCASSPGVGGRTDTQYFGPGTRLTVL.

The chain links TRBV11-2 to TRBJ2-7; the D is unclear. Germline V gives CDR1 SGHAT, CDR2 FQNNGV. Trimming shortened V by 0 bases and J by 6 bases, and 12 bases separated the two germline ends. The CDR3 is 14 residues long. CDR3 sequence reads: CASSLEGWRLEQYF. The DNA for the CDR3 is TGTGCCAGCAGCTTAGAGGGGTGGCGTCTCGAGCAGTACTTC.

The V call is TRBV7-2, the J call TRBJ1-5; D perhaps matches TRBD1 (5 bases). CDR3 length: 14 amino acids. Germline CDR1 SGHTA, CDR2 FQGNSA. V lost 1 base, J lost 8 bases, and 12 bases lay in between. The CDR3 loop is CASSLVGDLEPQHF. CDR3 bases: TGTGCCAGCAGCTTAGTTGGGGACCTCGAGCCCCAGCATTTT.

V and J are TRBV7-3 and TRBJ2-1; D is unclear. CDR3 length equals 13 residues. Germline V lookup: CDR1 SGHTA, CDR2 FQGTGA. Trimming shortened V by 4 bases and J by 6 bases, and 10 bases separated the two germline ends. The CDR3 protein is CASSSQEPNEQFF. The CDR3 DNA reads as TGTGCCAGCAGCTCCCAAGAGCCCAATGAGCAGTTCTTC.

As to this clone: Other DNA sequences in this sample translate to the same CDR3. The V gene is TRBV5-1, the J gene TRBJ2-2; either TRBD1 or TRBD2 may fit D (6 bases each). The length of the CDR3 is 15 residues. The germline V gene encodes CDR1 SGHRS and CDR2 YFSETQ. V lost 0 bases, J lost 5 bases, and 11 bases lay in between. Here the CDR3 DNA reads TGCGCCAGCAGCTTGGTAGGGGGAGGTACCGGGGAGCTGTTTTTT. Encoded protein: CASSLVGGGTGELFF. The complete variable domain, with remaining parts taken from reference TRBV5-1 and TRBJ2-2, reads KAGVTQTPRYLIKTRGQQVTLSCSPISGHRSVSWYQQTPGQGLQFLFEYFSETQRNKGNFPGRFSGRQFSNSRSEMNVSTLELGDSALYLCASSLVGGGTGELFFGEGSRLTVL.

The genes are TRBV27 and TRBJ1-4; TRBD1 matches at 8 bases. This CDR3 has 15 amino acids. The ends lost 3 bases at V and 2 bases at J; junction bases unmatched: 2. The germline gives CDR1 MNHEY, CDR2 SMNVEV (reference sequence). The CDR3, as DNA: TGTGCCAGCAGTTTGCAGGGGGCTACTAATGAAAAACTGTTTTTT. Encoded protein: CASSLQGATNEKLFF.

This rearrangement joins TRBV19 to TRBJ1-5, with TRBD1 matching over 9 bases. This CDR3 is 16 amino acids long. V was clipped by 7 bases and J by 0 bases; unmatched bases: 7. Germline V gene data show CDR1 as LNHDA and CDR2 as SQIVND (reference sequence). Here the CDR3 DNA reads TGTGCCAGTACCGACAGGGGGGGGGATAGCAATCAGCCCCAGCATTTT. Translated: CASTDRGGDSNQPQHF.

The V call is TRBV7-8, the J call TRBJ2-1; D is possibly TRBD1 (6 bases). Trimming took off 5 bases at V and 6 bases at J, with 17 bases between the two ends. CDR3 length: 15 amino acids. Per germline, CDR1 SGHVS and CDR2 FQNEAQ. CDR3: CASSQGGGSFNEQFF. The CDR3, as DNA: TGTGCCAGCAGCCAAGGGGGTGGGTCGTTCAATGAGCAGTTCTTC.